The entry below describes one T cell receptor (beta chain). The data were taken from a study of blood T cell repertoires in COVID-19. Original data processing: How many nucleated cells were present was estimated from reference gene primer amplification. Profiling relied on immunoSEQ multiplex PCR, and the TCRdb table lists in-frame clones only, not all of them. That table furnishes V, J and clone size, whereas the DNA furnished D and trimming. Found here are under 300,000 clones, roughly four fifths of them singletons; the top ten hold about 2%. In germline, CDR1 is SGHAT, CDR2 FQNNGV. The CDR3 is 15 amino acids. V dropped 4 bases and J dropped 9; count of bases not matched to a gene: 9.

The rearrangement links TRBV11-2 to TRBJ1-6, with 7 bases fitting TRBD1. Sequencing input: peripheral blood. The clonotype was recovered from a man aged 25 to 40 who had recovered from COVID-19. CDR3 sequence (DNA): TGTGCCAGCAGCTCGATACAGGGGTGGGGTTCACCCCTCCACTTT. The encoded protein is CASSSIQGWGSPLHF. The whole variable domain, filled in from reference TRBV11-2 and TRBJ1-6, reads EAGVAQSPRYKIIEKRQSVAFWCNPISGHATLYWYQQILGQGPKLLIQFQNNGVVDDSQLPKDRFSAERLKGVDSTLKIQPAKLEDSAVYLCASSSIQGWGSPLHFGNGTRLTVT.